Listed here are 9 T cell receptor beta chains from one sample, sequenced in a study of T cells in Graves' hyperthyroidism and ophthalmopathy. TCR beta CDR3 region amplification was performed from RNA transcripts. With the HTBI primer set, the TCR CDR3 went through a first round of RT-PCR. A single record per CDR3 protein comes from TCRdb applying MiXCR to the multiplex PCR reads. The sample carries around 500,000 distinct CDR3 sequences, around 14% recorded once. The sequencing input was blood. The receptors stem from a woman aged 18-30 years with Graves' hyperthyroidism.

This clonotype was observed a handful of times. The chain joins TRBV24-1 to TRBJ1-1; no clear D gene. Deletions cut 5 bases from V and 10 bases from J, with 7 bases between. The germline CDR1 and CDR2 sequences are KGHDR and SFDVKD. The CDR3 is made up of 10 amino acids. The CDR3 sequence is CATSVRGAFF. CDR3 coding DNA: TGTGCCACCAGTGTCCGGGGAGCTTTCTTT.

Many counts were recorded for this clonotype. The chain joins TRBV19 to TRBJ2-5; the match to TRBD2 covers 11 bases. CDR3 length: 14 residues. Germline V gives CDR1 LNHDA, CDR2 SQIVND (reference sequence). V was clipped by 7 bases and J by 8 bases; unmatched bases: 9. The CDR3 DNA sequence: TGTGCCAGTACGCAGACTAGCGGGATAAGCACCCAGTACTTC. This encodes CASTQTSGISTQYF.

The chain uses TRBV5-8 and TRBJ2-5, with 8 bases identical to TRBD2. J was trimmed by 4 bases and V by 4 bases; bases with no gene match: 15. Germline CDR1 SGHTS, CDR2 YDEGEE. CDR3 length: 17 amino acids. As DNA, the CDR3 is TGTGCCAGCAGCGCCTCCGGGACTAGGAGAGCAGGAGAGACCCAGTACTTC. It specifies CASSASGTRRAGETQYF.

Concerning this clonotype itself: Germline is not matched at one junction end, which may reflect a read error. The V gene is TRBV7-7, the J gene TRBJ2-7; D call uncertain. The CDR3 length is 14 residues. Germline CDR1 reads SSHAT; CDR2 reads FNYEAQ (reference sequence). CDR3: CASSPLGRAYEQYF. CDR3 nucleotide sequence: TGTGCTAGCAGCCCCTTAGGTCGCGCTTACGAGCAGTACTTC.

The CDR3 here is CSARATKNEKLFF. CDR3 coding DNA: TGCAGTGCCCGGGCAACCAAGAATGAAAAACTGTTTTTT. This chain links TRBV20-1 with TRBJ1-4, with unresolved D. Per the germline V gene, CDR1 is DFQATT and CDR2 is SNEGSKA (reference sequence). V was trimmed by 6 bases and J by 5 bases, leaving 13 bases between them. The CDR3 totals 13 residues.

The chain carries TRBV18 and TRBJ2-7, with D uncertain. CDR1 and CDR2 from the germline V gene are KGHSH and LQKENI. There are 14 residues in the CDR3. V gave up 2 bases and J gave up 0 bases, with 8 bases separating them. The CDR3 DNA reads as TGTGCCAGCTCACCATATGTAGACTCCTACGAGCAGTACTTC. As protein: CASSPYVDSYEQYF.

This clonotype was detected only a few times. The chain recombines TRBV4-2 with TRBJ2-2, with 8 bases fitting TRBD2. CDR3 length: 19 amino acids. In germline, CDR1 is LGHNA, CDR2 YNFKEQ. V lost 1 base to trimming and J lost 2 bases; unmatched junction nucleotides: 12. CDR3 DNA: TGTGCCAGCAGCCAAGCCCCGGGGCTAGCGGGCGGAAACACCGGGGAGCTGTTTTTT. This encodes CASSQAPGLAGGNTGELFF.

V is TRBV4-1 and J is TRBJ2-7, with 9 bases aligning to TRBD2. The length of the CDR3 is 12 residues. Germline CDR1 and CDR2: MGHRA and YSYEKL. After removal of 11 bases from V and 5 bases from J, the junction contained 7 bases not matched to a gene. The CDR3 coding sequence is TGCGCCTACGATAGCGGGAGCAACGAGCAGTACTTC. It is translated as CAYDSGSNEQYF.

This clonotype was seen many times. The chain is built from TRBV19 and TRBJ2-1; TRBD1 agrees at 9 bases. Looked up from germline, CDR1 is LNHDA and CDR2 is SQIVND (reference sequence). The CDR3 contains 15 residues. The ends lost 7 bases at V and 6 bases at J; junction bases unmatched: 10. The CDR3 here is CASITPGQGGNEQFF. The CDR3 DNA sequence: TGTGCCAGTATCACTCCGGGACAGGGAGGCAATGAGCAGTTCTTC.